Presented here are 7 T cell receptor beta chains from one specimen sequenced in a study of T cell responses to AZD1222 COVID-19 vaccine. Assay: immunoSEQ multiplex PCR; the TCRdb copy retains only in-frame clones and omits some. The data show 120,000 or so clones, with roughly 84% seen just once and approximately 9.3% held by the top ten. The material sequenced was peripheral blood, taken on day 0 of AZD1222 vaccination. These TCRs come from an adult in good health.

The V and J genes are TRBV6-1 and TRBJ2-2; TRBD2 agrees at 10 bases. CDR1 MNHNS and CDR2 SASEGT come from the germline V gene. The CDR3 covers 19 residues. The junction had 9 bases not matched to a gene; V was cut back by 2 bases and J by 0 bases. In nucleotides, the CDR3 is TGTGCCAGCAGTGAACTAGCGGGGGTTTCCTTATCGAACACCGGGGAGCTGTTTTTT. The encoded protein is CASSELAGVSLSNTGELFF.

The genes are TRBV4-1 and TRBJ2-7; D may be TRBD1 or TRBD2 (5 bases each). V was shortened by 5 bases and J by 4 bases, with 18 bases between the two germline ends. Germline V gene data show CDR1 as MGHRA and CDR2 as YSYEKL. The CDR3 extends over 15 amino acids. The CDR3 nucleotides are TGCGCCAGCAGCTCCGGGGCGGTTTCCCAGTACGAGCAGTACTTC. Residues: CASSSGAVSQYEQYF.

This rearrangement joins TRBV7-6 to TRBJ1-2; D perhaps matches TRBD1 (5 bases). The V end lost 1 base, the J end lost 6 bases, and 15 bases lay between the germline ends. Germline V gene sequence: CDR1 SGHVS, CDR2 FNYEAQ. CDR3 length equals 15 residues. CDR3 protein: CASSLGDWVSHGYTF. CDR3 sequence (DNA): TGTGCCAGCAGCTTAGGGGACTGGGTGTCCCATGGCTACACCTTC.

This clone was picked up one time. The junction departs from germline at one end; a sequencing error may be responsible. The rearrangement links TRBV7-7 to TRBJ2-1; 10 positions match TRBD2. Germline CDR1 SSHAT, CDR2 FNYEAQ (reference sequence). The CDR3 extends over 17 amino acids. The CDR3: CASSLDPAGGEEGEQFF. The CDR3 nucleotides read TGTGCTAGCAGCTTAGATCCAGCGGGAGGGGAAGAGGGAGAGCAGTTCTTC.

This chain connects TRBV6-5 to TRBJ2-7; unclear D gene. Germline values: CDR1 MNHEY, CDR2 SVGAGI. V lost 0 bases, J lost 2 bases, and 11 bases lay in between. This CDR3 comprises 15 residues. The CDR3 sequence: CASSYSLPGAYEQYF. The CDR3 DNA follows: TGTGCCAGCAGTTACTCGCTTCCAGGAGCCTACGAGCAGTACTTC.

This clone has only one observation. The chain uses TRBV4-2 and TRBJ1-2; D not certain. CDR1 is LGHNA, CDR2 YNFKEQ, per germline. V shed 4 bases and J shed 1 base, with 16 bases lying between them. CDR3 size: 16 residues. The chain's CDR3 is CASSPEAGGNNYGYTF. The CDR3 region has the DNA TGTGCCAGCAGCCCAGAGGCGGGCGGGAATAACTATGGCTACACCTTC.

This clone has just one count. V is TRBV11-3 and J is TRBJ2-7; 7 nucleotides align to TRBD2. Germline CDR1 reads SGHNT; CDR2 reads YENEEA. V lost 4 bases to trimming and J lost 7 bases; unmatched junction nucleotides: 7. This CDR3 contains 13 residues. Here the CDR3 DNA reads TGTGCCAGCAGCTCCCTAGCGGTCCCTGAGCAGTACTTC. Amino acids: CASSSLAVPEQYF.